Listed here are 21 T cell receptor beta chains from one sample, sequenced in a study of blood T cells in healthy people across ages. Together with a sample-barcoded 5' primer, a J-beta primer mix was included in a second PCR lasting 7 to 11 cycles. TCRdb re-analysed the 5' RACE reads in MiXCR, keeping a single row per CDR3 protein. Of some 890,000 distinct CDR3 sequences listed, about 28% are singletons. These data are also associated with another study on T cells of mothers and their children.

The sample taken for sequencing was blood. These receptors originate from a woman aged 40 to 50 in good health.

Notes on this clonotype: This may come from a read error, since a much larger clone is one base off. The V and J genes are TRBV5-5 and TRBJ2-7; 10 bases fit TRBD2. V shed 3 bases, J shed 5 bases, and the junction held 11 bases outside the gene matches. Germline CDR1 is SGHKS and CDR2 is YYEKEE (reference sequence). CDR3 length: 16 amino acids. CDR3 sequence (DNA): TGTGCCAGCAGCTCAAGACGAGCGGGGGGGCCCCACGAGCAGTACTTC. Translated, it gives CASSSRRAGGPHEQYF.

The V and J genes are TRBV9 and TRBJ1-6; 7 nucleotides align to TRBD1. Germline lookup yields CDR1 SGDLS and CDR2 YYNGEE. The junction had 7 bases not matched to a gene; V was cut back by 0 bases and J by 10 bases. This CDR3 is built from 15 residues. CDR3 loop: CASSVATDRTSPLHF. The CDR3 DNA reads TGTGCCAGCAGCGTAGCTACGGACAGGACATCACCCCTCCACTTT. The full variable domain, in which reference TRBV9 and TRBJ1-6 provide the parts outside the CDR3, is DSGVTQTPKHLITATGQRVTLRCSPRSGDLSVYWYQQSLDQGLQFLIQYYNGEERAKGNILERFSAQQFPDLHSELNLSSLELGDSALYFCASSVATDRTSPLHFGNGTRLTVT.

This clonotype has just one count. The CDR3 nucleotides read TGTGCCAGTAGTTGGGAGGGCACGGAGACCCAGTACTTC. The encoded protein is CASSWEGTETQYF. V usage is TRBV19 and J usage is TRBJ2-5; 7 bases align to TRBD2. This CDR3 is 13 amino acids long. The V segment lost 5 bases and the J segment 5 bases; nucleotides outside the gene matches: 5. CDR1 is LNHDA and CDR2 is SQIVND in the germline V gene (reference sequence).

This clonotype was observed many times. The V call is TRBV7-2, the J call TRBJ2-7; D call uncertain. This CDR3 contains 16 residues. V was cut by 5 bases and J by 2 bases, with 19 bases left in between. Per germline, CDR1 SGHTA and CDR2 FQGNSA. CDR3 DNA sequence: TGTGCCAGCAGCCACTCAGAGTCCAGTTGGCCCTACGAGCAGTACTTC. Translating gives CASSHSESSWPYEQYF.

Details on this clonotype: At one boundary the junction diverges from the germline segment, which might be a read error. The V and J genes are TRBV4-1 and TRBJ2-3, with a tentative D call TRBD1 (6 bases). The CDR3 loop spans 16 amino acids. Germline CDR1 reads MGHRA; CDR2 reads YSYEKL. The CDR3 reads CASSQGTVLTWDMQYF. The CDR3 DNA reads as TGCGCCAGCAGCCAAGGGACAGTCCTGACGTGGGATATGCAGTATTTT.

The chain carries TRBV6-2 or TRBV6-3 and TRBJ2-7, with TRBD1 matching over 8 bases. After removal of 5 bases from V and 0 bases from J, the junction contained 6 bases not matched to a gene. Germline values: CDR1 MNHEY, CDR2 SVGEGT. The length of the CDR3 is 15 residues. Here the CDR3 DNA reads TGTGCCAGCAGTAGATACAGGGGGGACTCCTACGAGCAGTACTTC. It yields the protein CASSRYRGDSYEQYF.

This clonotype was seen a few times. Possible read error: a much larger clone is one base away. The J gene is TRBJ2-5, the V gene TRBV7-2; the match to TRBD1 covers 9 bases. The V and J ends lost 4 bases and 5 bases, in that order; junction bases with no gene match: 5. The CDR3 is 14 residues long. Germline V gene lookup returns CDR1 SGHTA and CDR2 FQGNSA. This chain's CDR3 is CASSWTGVRETQYF. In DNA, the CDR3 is TGTGCCAGCAGCTGGACAGGGGTCAGGGAGACCCAGTACTTC.

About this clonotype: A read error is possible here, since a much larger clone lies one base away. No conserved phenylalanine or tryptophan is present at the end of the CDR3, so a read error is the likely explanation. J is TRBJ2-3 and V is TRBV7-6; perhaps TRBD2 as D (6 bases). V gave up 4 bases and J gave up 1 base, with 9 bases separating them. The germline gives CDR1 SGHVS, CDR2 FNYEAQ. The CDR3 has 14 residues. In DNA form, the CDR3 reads TGTGCCAGCAGCTGGGGCGGGGGCACAGATACGCAGTATTTG. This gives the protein CASSWGGGTDTQYL.

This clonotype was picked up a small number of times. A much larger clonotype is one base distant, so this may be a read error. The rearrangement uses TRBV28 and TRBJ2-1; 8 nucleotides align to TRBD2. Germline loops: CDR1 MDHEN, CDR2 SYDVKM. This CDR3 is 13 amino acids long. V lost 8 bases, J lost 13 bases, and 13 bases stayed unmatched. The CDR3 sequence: CASGAGGSETQFF. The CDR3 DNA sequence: TGTGCCAGCGGCGCGGGGGGAAGTGAGACCCAGTTCTTC.

CDR3 amino acids: CASSLDRPTGDTQYF. As DNA, the CDR3 is TGTGCCAGCAGCTTAGATCGCCCAACCGGAGATACGCAGTATTTT. The rearrangement uses TRBV11-2 and TRBJ2-3; D not resolved. Trimming left V 0 bases short and J 5 bases short, with 12 bases between. CDR3 size: 15 residues. Germline-derived CDR1 and CDR2 are SGHAT and FQNNGV.

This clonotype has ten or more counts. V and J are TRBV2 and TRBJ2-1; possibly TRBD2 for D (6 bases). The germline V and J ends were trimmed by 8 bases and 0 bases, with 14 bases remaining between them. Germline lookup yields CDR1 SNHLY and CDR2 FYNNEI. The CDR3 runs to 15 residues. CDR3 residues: CASVYRGLSYNEQFF. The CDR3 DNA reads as TGTGCCAGCGTCTACCGGGGACTCTCCTACAATGAGCAGTTCTTC. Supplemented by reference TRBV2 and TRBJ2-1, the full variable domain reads EPEVTQTPSHQVTQMGQEVILRCVPISNHLYFYWYRQILGQKVEFLVSFYNNEISEKSEIFDDQFSVERPDGSNFTLKIRSTKLEDSAMYFCASVYRGLSYNEQFFGPGTRLTVL.

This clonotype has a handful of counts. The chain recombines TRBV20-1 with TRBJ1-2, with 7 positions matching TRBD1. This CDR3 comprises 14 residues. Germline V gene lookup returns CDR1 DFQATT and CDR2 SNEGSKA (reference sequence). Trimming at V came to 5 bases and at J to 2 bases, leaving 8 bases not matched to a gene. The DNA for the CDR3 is TGCAGTGCTTCCTTGACAGGGCGGAACTATGGCTACACCTTC. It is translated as CSASLTGRNYGYTF.

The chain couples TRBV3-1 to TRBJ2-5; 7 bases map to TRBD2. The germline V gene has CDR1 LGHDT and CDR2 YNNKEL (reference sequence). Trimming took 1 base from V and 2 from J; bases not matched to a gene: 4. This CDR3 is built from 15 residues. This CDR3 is CASSQVERGQETQYF. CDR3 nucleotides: TGTGCCAGCAGCCAAGTAGAGCGGGGTCAAGAGACCCAGTACTTC.

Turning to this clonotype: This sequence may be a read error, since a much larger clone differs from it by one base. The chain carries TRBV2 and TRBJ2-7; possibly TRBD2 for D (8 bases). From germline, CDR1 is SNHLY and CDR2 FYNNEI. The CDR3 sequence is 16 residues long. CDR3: CACSESGRQGSYEQYF. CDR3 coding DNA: TGTGCCTGCAGTGAAAGCGGGAGACAGGGTTCCTACGAGCAGTACTTC.

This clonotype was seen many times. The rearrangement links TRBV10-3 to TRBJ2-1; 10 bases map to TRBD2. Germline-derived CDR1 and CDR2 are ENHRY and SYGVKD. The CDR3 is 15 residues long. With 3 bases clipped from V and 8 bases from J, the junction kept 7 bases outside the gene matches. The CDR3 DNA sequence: TGTGCCATCAGTGAACTAGCGGGGAAAGGGGATGAGCAGTTCTTC. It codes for CAISELAGKGDEQFF.

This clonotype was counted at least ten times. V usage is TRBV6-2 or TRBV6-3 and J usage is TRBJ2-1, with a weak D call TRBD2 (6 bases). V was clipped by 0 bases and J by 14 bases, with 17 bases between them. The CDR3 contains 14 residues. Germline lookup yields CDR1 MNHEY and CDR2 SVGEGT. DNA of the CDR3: TGTGCCAGCAGTTACTCAACCGCAGGAGGGGAGGAGTTCTTC. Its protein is CASSYSTAGGEEFF.

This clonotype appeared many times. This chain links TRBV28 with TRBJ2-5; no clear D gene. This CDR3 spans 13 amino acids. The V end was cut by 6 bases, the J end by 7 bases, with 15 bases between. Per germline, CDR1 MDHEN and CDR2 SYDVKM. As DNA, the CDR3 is TGTGCCAGCAGACCCCCGGCCGCAGGGACCCAGTACTTC. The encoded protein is CASRPPAAGTQYF. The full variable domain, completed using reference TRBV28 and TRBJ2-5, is DVKVTQSSRYLVKRTGEKVFLECVQDMDHENMFWYRQDPGLGLRLIYFSYDVKMKEKGDIPEGYSVSREKKERFSLILESASTNQTSMYLCASRPPAAGTQYFGPGTRLLVL.

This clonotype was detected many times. CDR3 nucleotide sequence: TGCAGTGCTAGAGAGTCGAATCGGGACTATGGCTACACCTTC. It encodes CSARESNRDYGYTF. V gene TRBV20-1 combines with J gene TRBJ1-2; no firm D call. CDR1 and CDR2 (germline): DFQATT, SNEGSKA (reference sequence). Deletions cut 0 bases from V and 3 bases from J, with 11 bases between. This CDR3 is 14 amino acids long.

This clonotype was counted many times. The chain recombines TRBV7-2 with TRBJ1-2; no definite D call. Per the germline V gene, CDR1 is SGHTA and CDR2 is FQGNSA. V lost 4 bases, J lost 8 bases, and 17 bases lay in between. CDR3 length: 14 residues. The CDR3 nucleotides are TGTGCCAGCAGCTCCCAGAGTGGGGTGGTAGGCTACACCTTC. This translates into CASSSQSGVVGYTF.

CDR3 DNA: TGCGCCAGCGCCACCACTAGCTTCGATGAGCAGTTCTTC. Its translation is CASATTSFDEQFF. The rearrangement uses TRBV5-1 and TRBJ2-1; the D gene is possibly TRBD2 (6 bases). This CDR3 region has 13 residues. V was cut by 7 bases and J by 8 bases, with 16 bases left in between. Germline V gene sequence: CDR1 SGHRS, CDR2 YFSETQ.

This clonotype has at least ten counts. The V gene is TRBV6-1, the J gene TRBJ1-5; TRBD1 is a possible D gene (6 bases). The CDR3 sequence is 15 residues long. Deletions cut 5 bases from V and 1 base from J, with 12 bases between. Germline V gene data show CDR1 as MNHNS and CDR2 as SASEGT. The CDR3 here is CASSLSRGSNQPQHF. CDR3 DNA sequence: TGTGCCAGCAGTTTATCCAGGGGAAGCAATCAGCCCCAGCATTTT.